This entry features one TCR beta chain sequence. Sequencing was performed with immunoSEQ multiplex PCR; in TCRdb, only in-frame clones are kept and a portion is missing. The sample shows over 250,000 clones, about 85% of them seen only once. The data were taken from a study of blood T cell repertoires in COVID-19. Study context: The samples span acute and convalescent COVID-19 from the United States, Italy and Spain.

Germline V CDR1 and CDR2: ENHRY, SYGVKD. The CDR3 sequence is 16 residues long. The V segment lost 5 bases and the J segment 7 bases; nucleotides outside the gene matches: 6. Sample: peripheral blood. The receptor was isolated from a human donor in a cohort sampled during active COVID-19. The chain combines TRBV10-3 with TRBJ2-1, with TRBD2 matching 15 bases. The CDR3 nucleotides are TGTGCCATCAGTCCCGGACTAGCGGGAGGGCCGAATGAGCAGTTCTTC. It encodes CAISPGLAGGPNEQFF.